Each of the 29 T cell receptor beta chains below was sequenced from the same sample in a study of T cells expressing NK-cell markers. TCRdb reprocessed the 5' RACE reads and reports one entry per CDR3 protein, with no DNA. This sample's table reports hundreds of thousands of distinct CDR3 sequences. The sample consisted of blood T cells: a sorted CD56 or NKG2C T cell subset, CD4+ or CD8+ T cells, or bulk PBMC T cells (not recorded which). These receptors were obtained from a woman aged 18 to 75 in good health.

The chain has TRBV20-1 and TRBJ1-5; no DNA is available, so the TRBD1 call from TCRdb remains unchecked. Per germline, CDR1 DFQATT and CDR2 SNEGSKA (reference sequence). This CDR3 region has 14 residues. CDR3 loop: CSANSGTGNQPQHF.

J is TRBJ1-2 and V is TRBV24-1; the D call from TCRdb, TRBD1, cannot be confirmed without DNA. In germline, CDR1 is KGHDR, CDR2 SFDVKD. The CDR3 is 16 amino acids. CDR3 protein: CATSDGGQGKEYGYTF.

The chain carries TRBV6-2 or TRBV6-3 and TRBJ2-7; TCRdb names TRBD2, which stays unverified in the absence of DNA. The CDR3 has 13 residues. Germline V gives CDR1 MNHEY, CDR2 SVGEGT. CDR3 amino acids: CASNPTGTSGTYF.

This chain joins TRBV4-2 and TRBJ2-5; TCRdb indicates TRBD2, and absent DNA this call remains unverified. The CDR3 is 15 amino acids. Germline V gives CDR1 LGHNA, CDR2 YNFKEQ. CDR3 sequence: CASSQAALTQETQYF.

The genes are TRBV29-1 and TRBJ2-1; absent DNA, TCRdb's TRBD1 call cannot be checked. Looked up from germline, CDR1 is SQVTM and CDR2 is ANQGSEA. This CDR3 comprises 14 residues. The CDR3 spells CSVGRGQRGDEQFF.

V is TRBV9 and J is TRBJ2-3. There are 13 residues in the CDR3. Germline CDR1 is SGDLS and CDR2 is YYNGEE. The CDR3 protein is CASSVERSSTQYF.

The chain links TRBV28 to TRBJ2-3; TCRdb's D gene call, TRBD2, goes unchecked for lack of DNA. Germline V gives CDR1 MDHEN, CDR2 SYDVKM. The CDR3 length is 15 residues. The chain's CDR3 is CASAETILSTDTQYF.

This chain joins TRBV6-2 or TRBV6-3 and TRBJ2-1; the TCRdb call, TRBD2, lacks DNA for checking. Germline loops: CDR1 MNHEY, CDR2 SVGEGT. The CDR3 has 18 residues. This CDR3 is CASSYSGVVAGRPNEQFF.

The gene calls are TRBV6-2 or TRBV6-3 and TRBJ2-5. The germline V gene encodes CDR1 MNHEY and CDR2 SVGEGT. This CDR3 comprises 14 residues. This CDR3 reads CASSSTELRETQYF.

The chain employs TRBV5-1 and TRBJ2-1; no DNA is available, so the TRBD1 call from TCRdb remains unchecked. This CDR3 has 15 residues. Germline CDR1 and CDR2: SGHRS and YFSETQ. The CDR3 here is CASSSTVSSYNEQFF.

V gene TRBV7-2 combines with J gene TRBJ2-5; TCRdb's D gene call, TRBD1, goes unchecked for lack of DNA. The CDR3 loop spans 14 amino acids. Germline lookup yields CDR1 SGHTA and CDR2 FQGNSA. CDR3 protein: CASSLGAGGGTQYF.

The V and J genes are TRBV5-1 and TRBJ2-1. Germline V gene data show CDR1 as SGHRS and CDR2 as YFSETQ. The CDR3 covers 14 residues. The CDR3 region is CASSLVTGYNEQFF.

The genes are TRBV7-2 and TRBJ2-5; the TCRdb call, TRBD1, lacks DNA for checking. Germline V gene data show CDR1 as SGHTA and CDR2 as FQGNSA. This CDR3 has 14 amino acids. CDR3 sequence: CASSPGTFGKTQYF.

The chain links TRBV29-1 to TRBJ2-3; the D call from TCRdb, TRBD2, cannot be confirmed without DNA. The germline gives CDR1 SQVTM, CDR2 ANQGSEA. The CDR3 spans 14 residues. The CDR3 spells CSVEAGGLADTQYF.

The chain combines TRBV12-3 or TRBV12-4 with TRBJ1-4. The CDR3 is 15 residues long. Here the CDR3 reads CASSLPTNLAEKLFF.

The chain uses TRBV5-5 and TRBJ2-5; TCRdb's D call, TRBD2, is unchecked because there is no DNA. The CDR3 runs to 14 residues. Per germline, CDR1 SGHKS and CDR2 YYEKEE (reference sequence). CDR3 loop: CASSARDFQETQYF.

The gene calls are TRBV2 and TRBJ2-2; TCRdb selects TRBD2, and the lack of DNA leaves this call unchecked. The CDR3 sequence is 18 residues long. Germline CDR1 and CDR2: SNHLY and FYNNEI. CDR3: CASSETSGRGGDTGELFF.

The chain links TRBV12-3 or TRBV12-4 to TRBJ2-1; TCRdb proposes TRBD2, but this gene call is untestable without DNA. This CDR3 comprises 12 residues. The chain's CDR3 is CASSSGAREQFF.

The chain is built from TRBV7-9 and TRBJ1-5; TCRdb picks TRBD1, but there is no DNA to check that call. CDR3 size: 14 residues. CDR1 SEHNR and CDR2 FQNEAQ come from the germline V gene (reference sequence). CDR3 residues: CASSSQGGDQPQHF.

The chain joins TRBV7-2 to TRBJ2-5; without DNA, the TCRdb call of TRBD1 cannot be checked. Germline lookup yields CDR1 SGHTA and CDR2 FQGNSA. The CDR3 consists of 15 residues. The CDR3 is CASSSQDRARETQYF. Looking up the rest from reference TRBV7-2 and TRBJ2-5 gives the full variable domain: GAGVSQSPSNKVTEKGKDVELRCDPISGHTALYWYRQSLGQGLEFLIYFQGNSAPDKSGLPSDRFSAERTGGSVSTLTIQRTQQEDSAVYLCASSSQDRARETQYFGPGTRLLVL.

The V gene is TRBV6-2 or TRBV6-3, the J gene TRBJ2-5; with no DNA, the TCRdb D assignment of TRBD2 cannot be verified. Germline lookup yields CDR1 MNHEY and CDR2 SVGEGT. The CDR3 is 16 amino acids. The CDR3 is CASSYGTSGSQETQYF.

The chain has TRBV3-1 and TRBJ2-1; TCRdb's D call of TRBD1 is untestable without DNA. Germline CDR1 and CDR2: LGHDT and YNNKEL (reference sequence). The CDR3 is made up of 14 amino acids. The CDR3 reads CASSLGTGWNEQFF.

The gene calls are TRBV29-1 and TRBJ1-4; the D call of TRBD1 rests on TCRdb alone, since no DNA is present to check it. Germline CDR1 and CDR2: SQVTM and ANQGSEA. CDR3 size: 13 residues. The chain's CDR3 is CSVPGTANEKLFF.

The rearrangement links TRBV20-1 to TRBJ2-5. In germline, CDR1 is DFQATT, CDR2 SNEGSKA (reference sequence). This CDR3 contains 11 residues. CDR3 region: CSAFSQETQYF.

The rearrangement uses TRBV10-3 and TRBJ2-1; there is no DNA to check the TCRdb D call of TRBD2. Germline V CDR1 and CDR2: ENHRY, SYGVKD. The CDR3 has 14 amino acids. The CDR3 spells CAIKPGLARDEQFF.

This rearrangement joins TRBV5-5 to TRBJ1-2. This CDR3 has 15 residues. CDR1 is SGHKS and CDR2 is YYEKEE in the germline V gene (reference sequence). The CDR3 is CASSLVGALNYGYTF.

CDR3 residues: CASSTGGDTQYF. This chain connects TRBV6-1 to TRBJ2-3; as DNA is missing, the TRBD1 call by TCRdb cannot be tested. CDR1 is MNHNS and CDR2 is SASEGT in the germline V gene. There are 12 residues in the CDR3.

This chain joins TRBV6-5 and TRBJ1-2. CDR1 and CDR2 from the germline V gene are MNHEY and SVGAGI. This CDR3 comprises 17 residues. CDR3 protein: CASSYLGTGQPGYGYTF.

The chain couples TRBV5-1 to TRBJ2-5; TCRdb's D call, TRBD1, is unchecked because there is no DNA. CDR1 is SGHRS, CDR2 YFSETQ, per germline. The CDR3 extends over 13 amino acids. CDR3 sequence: CASSWRQGETQYF. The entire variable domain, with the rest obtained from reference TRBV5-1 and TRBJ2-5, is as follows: KAGVTQTPRYLIKTRGQQVTLSCSPISGHRSVSWYQQTPGQGLQFLFEYFSETQRNKGNFPGRFSGRQFSNSRSEMNVSTLELGDSALYLCASSWRQGETQYFGPGTRLLVL.